The rows below give T cell receptor beta chains drawn from one sample of a study of blood T cells in healthy people across ages. Each CDR3 protein is one row after TCRdb ran MiXCR on the 5' RACE reads. The table records about 1,600,000 distinct CDR3 sequences, about 43% of them present only once. The specimen sequenced was blood. Every receptor here comes from a woman aged 18-30 years in good health. Each CDR3 is given with its conserved first and last residue. D genes are given only for firm matches. Expanded clones are given a class, and other clones once, few, many or no size at all.

j_call	v_call	clone_size	d_call	cdr3_nt	cdr3_aa
TRBJ2-4	TRBV6-5	few	TRBD2	TGTGCCAGCAGTTACTCGGCGGGGGGTCCCATCCTAAGCAAAAACATTCAGTACTTC	CASSYSAGGPILSKNIQYF
TRBJ1-2	TRBV15	-	-	TGTGCCACCAGCAGAGATGGGGATAACTATGGCTACACCTTC	CATSRDGDNYGYTF
TRBJ1-2	TRBV3-1	-	-	TGTGCCAGCAGCCATCTTAGTATGGGCCACTATCGCTACACCTTC	CASSHLSMGHYRYTF
TRBJ1-6	TRBV6-6	-	-	TGTGCCAGCACCATTAATAATTCACCCCTCCACTTT	CASTINNSPLHF
TRBJ2-3	TRBV5-1	-	TRBD2	TGCGCCAGCAGCTTGGCCTCTAGCGGGGGCTTTAGACTAGCAGATACGCAGTATTTT	CASSLASSGGFRLADTQYF
TRBJ2-1	TRBV20-1	-	-	TGCAGTGCGAGACCGGAGGTCTATGAGCAGTTCTTC	CSARPEVYEQFF
TRBJ1-6	TRBV7-9	once	-	TGTGCCAGCAGCTTAGCGGTCAGGGGTAATAATTCACCCCTCCACTTT	CASSLAVRGNNSPLHF
TRBJ2-7	TRBV20-1	few	-	TGCAGTGCTAGAGACAGGACTCGCCCCTACGAGCAGTACTTC	CSARDRTRPYEQYF
TRBJ2-5	TRBV19	-	-	TGTGCCAGTAGTATGGGCGGTGGTCAAGAGACCCAGTACTTC	CASSMGGGQETQYF
TRBJ2-5	TRBV6-6	few	TRBD1	TGTGCCAGCAGACGGGACAGGGGCCATTCCGAGACCCAGTACTTC	CASRRDRGHSETQYF
TRBJ2-7	TRBV9	-	-	TGTGCCAGCAGCGTAGAACCTACGCGCCCAACCTACGAGCAGTACTTC	CASSVEPTRPTYEQYF
TRBJ1-2	TRBV7-9	-	TRBD1	TGTGCCAGCAGCGCGAGACAGGGGCGGGGCTATGGCTACACCTTC	CASSARQGRGYGYTF
TRBJ2-2	TRBV7-2	few	-	TGTGCCAGCAGCTCTAGACGGGGAAACACCGGGGAGCTGTTTTTT	CASSSRRGNTGELFF
TRBJ2-2	TRBV4-1	-	TRBD2	TGCGCCAGCAGCCAAGGAACTAGCGGCCCCACCGGGGAGCTGTTTTTT	CASSQGTSGPTGELFF
TRBJ2-7	TRBV14	-	-	TGTGCCAGCAGCCGCCCTTTCGCGGGGAAGAGCTCCTACGAGCAGTACTTC	CASSRPFAGKSSYEQYF
TRBJ2-7	TRBV4-1	-	-	TGCGCCAGCAGCCAAGACCCGTCTATCTACGAGCAGTACTTC	CASSQDPSIYEQYF
TRBJ2-1	TRBV4-1	-	-	TGCGCCGGCAGCTCTCCGGGACCCCGTCAGTTCTTC	CAGSSPGPRQFF
TRBJ2-7	TRBV12-3/TRBV12-4	-	TRBD1	TGTGCCAGCAGTTTCCGGAGGTTGGGACAGGGGACACCACACTCCTACGAGCAGTACTTC	CASSFRRLGQGTPHSYEQYF
TRBJ1-5	TRBV4-1	-	-	TGCGCCAGCAGCCAAGAGGTCAGAAGCAATCAGCCCCAGCATTTT	CASSQEVRSNQPQHF
TRBJ2-1	TRBV29-1	many	-	TGCAGCGTCAGCTGGAATGAGCAGTTCTTC	CSVSWNEQFF
TRBJ2-3	TRBV12-3/TRBV12-4	-	-	TGTGCCAGCAGGTTATCACTTAATACGCAGTATTTT	CASRLSLNTQYF
TRBJ2-1	TRBV7-2	-	-	TGTGCCAGCAGCTTAGAAGCTAGCCCCTACAATGAGCAGTTCTTC	CASSLEASPYNEQFF
TRBJ2-5	TRBV14	-	-	TGTGCCAGCAGCCAGACAACAGGGTTTAGGAAGACCCAGTACTTC	CASSQTTGFRKTQYF
TRBJ2-3	TRBV12-3/TRBV12-4	-	-	TGTGCCAGCAGCCAAGATCAAGGGGATACGCAGTATTTT	CASSQDQGDTQYF
TRBJ2-5	TRBV6-1	few	-	TGTGCCAGCAGTGTTGGAGGAAGTCCACAAGAGACCCAGTACTTC	CASSVGGSPQETQYF
TRBJ1-1	TRBV19	-	-	TGCGCCAGTAGTATTCTGGGGGAAGCTTTCTTT	CASSILGEAFF
TRBJ2-3	TRBV6-6	few	-	TGTGCCAGCAGTTTTGAGGACCCCGCTAATACGCAGTATTTT	CASSFEDPANTQYF
TRBJ2-3	TRBV7-3	few	TRBD2	TGTGCCAGCAGCCAGGATAGCGGGGGGGCCTCAGATACGCAGTATTTT	CASSQDSGGASDTQYF
TRBJ2-7	TRBV7-7	-	-	TGTGCCAGCAGCTTAGCGTTCCTGCTAGCCTCCTACGAGCAGTACTTC	CASSLAFLLASYEQYF
TRBJ2-1	TRBV2	-	-	TGTGCCACCCGGCTGGGGGACAATGAGCAGTTCTTC	CATRLGDNEQFF
TRBJ1-2	TRBV18	-	-	TGTGCCAGCTCACCGGGGGAGGACTATGGCTACACCTTC	CASSPGEDYGYTF
TRBJ1-1	TRBV11-2	few	-	TGTGCCAGCAGCTCACAAAAGAAGCTGATGAACACTGAAGCTTTCTTT	CASSSQKKLMNTEAFF
TRBJ1-4	TRBV5-1	-	-	TGCGCCAGCAGCTTGGAGACAGGATTCGAAAAACTGTTTTTT	CASSLETGFEKLFF
TRBJ2-7	TRBV29-1	-	-	TGCAGCGGGACCGGGACCTTCATCCCCCCCTTCGAGCAGTACTTC	CSGTGTFIPPFEQYF
TRBJ2-6	TRBV3-1	many	-	TGTGCCAGCAGTCTCAGGAGCTCTGGGGCCAACGTCCTGACTTTC	CASSLRSSGANVLTF
TRBJ2-2	TRBV6-6	few	TRBD1	TGTGCCAGCAACAGGGGGCTTGGCGGGGAGCTGTTTTTT	CASNRGLGGELFF
TRBJ2-3	TRBV14	-	-	TGTGCCAGCAGCCATAGCGGAGACCCCACAGATACGCAGTATTTT	CASSHSGDPTDTQYF
TRBJ1-1	TRBV3-1	-	-	TGTGCCAGCAGCCAATTTGGGGAAGCTTTCTTT	CASSQFGEAFF
TRBJ2-2	TRBV12-3/TRBV12-4	-	TRBD1	TGTGCCAGCAGTTTCAGCGAACAGGGGGTCACCGGGGAGCTGTTTTTT	CASSFSEQGVTGELFF
TRBJ2-3	TRBV19	once	-	TGTGCCAGTAGCGTAGGGGGGACCAGCTCAGATACGCAGTATTTT	CASSVGGTSSDTQYF
TRBJ1-5	TRBV6-5	-	-	TGTGCCAGCAGTGACTCGACGGATCAGCCCCAGCATTTT	CASSDSTDQPQHF
TRBJ2-7	TRBV2	-	-	TGTGCCAGCAGTGAAGAGGGTCCTCTGACCCACGAGCAGTACTTC	CASSEEGPLTHEQYF
TRBJ2-1	TRBV5-5	-	TRBD2	TGTGCCAGCACCTTCGAACTAGCGGGAGCGAGTGAGCAGTTCTTC	CASTFELAGASEQFF
TRBJ1-1	TRBV28	-	TRBD1	TGTGCCAGCAGGATCGGGACAGGGGGCTTGAACACTGAAGCTTTCTTT	CASRIGTGGLNTEAFF
TRBJ2-5	TRBV2	few	-	TGTGCCAGCAGTGGGGCCCAAGAGACCCAGTACTTC	CASSGAQETQYF
TRBJ2-3	TRBV6-1	few	TRBD2	TGTGCCAGCAGTGACCGGACTAGCGGGGGGAAGTGGGATACGCAGTATTTT	CASSDRTSGGKWDTQYF